A selection of T cell receptor beta chains follows, all from one sample in a study of shared clonotypes between healthy human individuals. Produced via immunoSEQ multiplex PCR; TCRdb's table is partial and in-frame only. This table has 2 million to 2.5 million clones, around 90% appearing once. Sequencing was carried out using naive CD4+ T cells from PBMCs. The receptors stem from a man aged 18 to 30 in good health. Some clones in this sample may be carry-over from other donors' samples. The CDR3 runs from the conserved cysteine through the conserved F or W. The order of the fields is V gene, D gene, clone size, J gene, CDR3 protein, CDR3 DNA. A D gene is named only where the DNA matches it firmly. Part of the rows lack a size; the others show once, few, many or a class for expanded clones.

TRBV7-3,.,once,TRBJ1-2,CASSSQPGHPLAF,TGTGCCAGCAGCTCACAACCGGGACACCCTCTCGCCTTC
TRBV5-6,.,once,TRBJ2-5,CASSLLGDVQETQYF,TGTGCCAGCAGCTTGCTGGGCGACGTCCAAGAGACCCAGTACTTC
TRBV5-4,.,.,TRBJ1-2,CASSSPGGGRDGYTF,TGTGCCAGCAGCTCCCCCGGGGGAGGGAGGGATGGCTACACCTTC
TRBV6-6,.,.,TRBJ2-3,CASRITGLGADTQYF,TGTGCCAGCAGGATCACAGGGCTTGGGGCAGATACGCAGTATTTT
TRBV14,.,.,TRBJ2-1,CASSQEDSNEQFF,TGTGCCAGCAGCCAAGAGGACAGCAATGAGCAGTTCTTC
TRBV15,.,once,TRBJ2-5,CATSRAGREVTQYF,TGTGCCACCAGCAGAGCGGGCAGGGAAGTGACCCAGTACTTC
TRBV6-5,.,.,TRBJ1-5,CASSYGRNQPQHF,TGTGCCAGCAGTTACGGGAGAAATCAGCCCCAGCATTTT
TRBV5-1,.,.,TRBJ1-2,CASSPFGETVYGYTF,TGCGCCAGCAGCCCCTTCGGTGAGACCGTCTATGGCTACACCTTC
TRBV19,.,.,TRBJ2-6,CASSLSGVTGANVLTF,TGTGCCAGTAGTCTTTCAGGGGTGACTGGGGCCAACGTCCTGACTTTC
TRBV4-2,TRBD2,.,TRBJ2-4,CASSQYQREGANIQYF,TGTGCCAGCAGCCAATACCAGCGGGAGGGCGCAAACATTCAGTACTTC
TRBV5-1,TRBD2,.,TRBJ2-1,CASSRAGGSSYNEQFF,TGCGCCAGCAGCCGAGCGGGAGGAAGCTCCTACAATGAGCAGTTCTTC
TRBV5-1,.,.,TRBJ2-1,CASSLGWGSYNEQFF,TGCGCCAGCAGCTTGGGTTGGGGATCCTACAATGAGCAGTTCTTC
TRBV10-3,.,.,TRBJ2-1,CAISADRGSYNEQFF,TGTGCCATCAGCGCGGACCGTGGCTCCTACAATGAGCAGTTCTTC
TRBV14,.,once,TRBJ1-2,CASSREAGRQTNYGYTF,TGTGCCAGCAGCCGAGAAGCGGGGAGACAGACCAACTATGGCTACACCTTC
TRBV19,.,once,TRBJ2-6,CASSIGLGSGANVLTF,TGTGCCAGTAGTATTGGGCTCGGCTCTGGGGCCAACGTCCTGACTTTC
TRBV7-9,TRBD2,.,TRBJ2-3,CASSQDLRSGRSTDTQYF,TGCGCCAGCAGCCAAGATCTCCGTAGCGGGAGGAGCACAGATACGCAGTATTTT
TRBV11-2,.,.,TRBJ1-2,CASSTQRGYGYTF,TGTGCCAGCAGCACTCAGCGCGGTTATGGCTACACCTTC
TRBV7-6,TRBD2,.,TRBJ2-3,CASSLGLAERMDTQYF,TGTGCCAGCAGCTTAGGGCTAGCGGAGAGGATGGATACGCAGTATTTT
TRBV15,.,.,TRBJ2-3,CATSRRGQTRDTQYF,TGTGCCACCAGCAGGAGGGGCCAGACCCGCGATACGCAGTATTTT
TRBV6-1,TRBD1,.,TRBJ1-5,CASSGQGGQPQHF,TGTGCCAGCAGTGGACAGGGGGGGCAGCCCCAGCATTTT
TRBV19,.,.,TRBJ1-4,CASSRAEKLFF,TGTGCCAGTAGTAGGGCTGAAAAACTGTTTTTT
TRBV7-6,TRBD2,.,TRBJ2-7,CASSSPIAGGAYEQYF,TGTGCCAGCAGCTCCCCCATAGCGGGAGGTGCGTACGAGCAGTACTTC
TRBV15,.,.,TRBJ2-7,CATSSGPFGAYEQYF,TGTGCCACCAGCTCAGGACCATTCGGAGCTTACGAGCAGTACTTC
TRBV28,.,.,TRBJ1-2,CASGPTGWGYTF,TGTGCCAGCGGCCCGACGGGCTGGGGCTACACCTTC
TRBV7-2,TRBD2,.,TRBJ2-7,CASSLVSSGIEQYF,TGTGCCAGCAGCTTAGTGTCTAGCGGGATCGAGCAGTACTTC
TRBV28,.,.,TRBJ2-7,CASSLPAGYEQYF,TGTGCCAGCAGTTTACCGGCGGGCTACGAGCAGTACTTC
TRBV6-1,.,.,TRBJ2-2,CASSPTGELFF,TGTGCCAGCAGTCCCACCGGGGAGCTGTTTTTT
TRBV5-1,TRBD1,.,TRBJ2-7,CASSSGTADVSYEQYF,TGCGCCAGCAGTTCCGGGACAGCAGACGTCTCCTACGAGCAGTACTTC
TRBV18,TRBD2,.,TRBJ2-7,CASSPGTSGYEQYF,TGTGCCAGCTCACCCGGGACTAGCGGGTACGAGCAGTACTTC
TRBV5-1,TRBD1,.,TRBJ1-1,CASKTGGLGTEAFF,TGCGCCAGCAAAACAGGGGGCTTAGGCACTGAAGCTTTCTTT
TRBV14,.,.,TRBJ2-3,CASSPGLLGDTQYF,TGTGCCAGCAGCCCGGGACTCCTCGGGGATACGCAGTATTTT
TRBV7-3,TRBD1,.,TRBJ2-1,CASSFDGPGGGEQFF,TGTGCCAGCAGCTTCGACGGCCCAGGGGGTGGCGAGCAGTTCTTC
TRBV4-1,.,.,TRBJ1-1,CASSQAPQGWTEAFF,TGCGCCAGCAGCCAAGCACCCCAGGGATGGACTGAAGCTTTCTTT
TRBV7-2,TRBD1,.,TRBJ2-7,CASSQGQSSIEQYF,TGTGCCAGCAGCCAGGGACAGTCCTCGATCGAGCAGTACTTC
TRBV28,.,once,TRBJ2-7,CASLSLGSGRDSPYEQYF,TGTGCCAGCCTAAGTTTGGGGAGTGGGAGGGACAGTCCCTACGAGCAGTACTTC
TRBV5-4,.,.,TRBJ1-1,CASSPSVGYTEAFF,TGTGCCAGCAGCCCCTCGGTGGGCTACACTGAAGCTTTCTTT
TRBV2,.,.,TRBJ2-3,CASSPGPPLQDTQYF,TGTGCCAGCAGCCCCGGACCGCCATTACAAGATACGCAGTATTTT
TRBV7-9,.,.,TRBJ1-2,CASSLDLGNTYGYTF,TGTGCCAGCAGCTTAGATTTAGGAAACACCTATGGCTACACCTTC
TRBV7-9,.,.,TRBJ1-1,CASSLEMEDWSTNTEAFF,TGTGCCAGCAGCTTAGAGATGGAGGACTGGTCTACGAACACTGAAGCTTTCTTT
TRBV7-8,TRBD1,.,TRBJ1-1,CASSLGQIPTFGEAFF,TGTGCCAGCAGCCTGGGACAGATCCCAACGTTTGGTGAAGCTTTCTTT
TRBV19,TRBD1,.,TRBJ1-4,CASSTRDSLGKLFF,TGTGCCAGTAGTACGCGGGACAGTCTAGGAAAACTGTTTTTT
TRBV7-2,.,.,TRBJ2-7,CASSLSYGNYEQYF,TGTGCCAGCAGCTTAAGCTACGGAAACTACGAGCAGTACTTC
TRBV5-1,TRBD1,.,TRBJ1-1,CASSPGQTLNTEAFF,TGCGCCAGCAGCCCGGGACAGACACTGAACACTGAAGCTTTCTTT
TRBV6-5,TRBD1,.,TRBJ1-1,CASSQRTGVSTEAFF,TGTGCCAGCAGTCAAAGGACAGGCGTGAGCACTGAAGCTTTCTTT
TRBV4-2,.,.,TRBJ2-2,CASSQEGGGMDTGELFF,TGTGCCAGCAGCCAAGAGGGAGGGGGAATGGACACCGGGGAGCTGTTTTTT
TRBV9,.,.,TRBJ1-1,CASSPRTAGDTEAFF,TGTGCCAGCAGCCCAAGGACAGCCGGGGACACTGAAGCTTTCTTT
TRBV11-2,.,.,TRBJ2-1,CASSLGRDPASYNEQFF,TGTGCCAGCAGCTTAGGAAGGGACCCCGCTTCCTACAATGAGCAGTTCTTC
TRBV27,.,.,TRBJ2-4,CASSLRPFTKNIQYF,TGTGCCAGCAGTTTACGCCCCTTTACCAAAAACATTCAGTACTTC
TRBV4-1,TRBD1,.,TRBJ2-1,CASSQEGQGRGNEQFF,TGCGCCAGCAGCCAAGAAGGACAGGGACGGGGCAATGAGCAGTTCTTC
TRBV30,TRBD2,.,TRBJ2-7,CAWSLAGFSYEQYF,TGTGCCTGGAGTCTAGCGGGCTTCTCCTACGAGCAGTACTTC